Presented here are 29 T cell receptor beta chains from one specimen sequenced in a study of blood T cell repertoires in COVID-19 (dated by TCRdb to 2018 to 2021). Libraries were built with the immunoSEQ multiplex PCR assay. Entries here come from immuneACCESS through TCRdb and include only in-frame sequences with V and J called. Some clones fail to appear in such tables; in the studies checked, an unresolved V gene covers under half of the shortfall, and the cause of the remainder is unknown. This sample is represented by roughly 260,000 clones; approximately 90% of them were singletons. The ten largest clones capture 2% to 2.5% of the sample. Sequencing used peripheral blood. The source is a woman aged 45-65 years who had recovered from COVID-19.

The gene calls are TRBV18 and TRBJ2-1; possible D gene TRBD2, 6 bases. Germline V gene lookup returns CDR1 KGHSH and CDR2 LQKENI. This CDR3 has 13 residues. The V gene lost 7 bases and the J gene lost 4 bases, with 11 bases spanning the gap. CDR3 sequence reads: CASLGTVYNEQFF. CDR3 DNA: TGTGCCAGCTTAGGGACTGTATACAATGAGCAGTTCTTC.

This chain links TRBV7-2 with TRBJ2-1, with D perhaps matching TRBD2 (6 bases). The V end lost 0 bases, the J end lost 7 bases, and 10 bases lay between the germline ends. Germline values: CDR1 SGHTA, CDR2 FQGNSA. The CDR3 contains 14 residues. CDR3 protein: CASSLAGGGNEQFF. The CDR3 coding sequence is TGTGCCAGCAGCTTAGCGGGAGGAGGGAATGAGCAGTTCTTC.

This chain links TRBV29-1 with TRBJ1-2, with 11 bases that match TRBD1. Germline loops: CDR1 SQVTM, CDR2 ANQGSEA. This CDR3 contains 13 residues. Unmatched junction bases numbered 2, after V lost 4 bases and J lost 4 bases. CDR3 in amino acids: CSVGDRGFYGYTF. CDR3 nucleotides: TGCAGCGTTGGGGACAGGGGGTTCTATGGCTACACCTTC.

The chain uses TRBV10-3 and TRBJ2-7, with TRBD1 identical over 9 bases. CDR3 length equals 15 residues. Germline CDR1 reads ENHRY; CDR2 reads SYGVKD. Trimming cost V 4 bases and J 0 bases; bases outside gene matches: 4. CDR3 coding DNA: TGTGCCATCAGTGCCACAGGGGGCGGCTCCTACGAGCAGTACTTC. It specifies CAISATGGGSYEQYF.

The chain is built from TRBV3-1 (or the pseudogene TRBV3-2) and TRBJ1-2; no reliable D call. From germline, CDR1 is LGHDT and CDR2 YNNKEL (reference sequence). V lost 6 bases, J lost 2 bases, and 13 bases lay in between. CDR3 size: 14 residues. This chain's CDR3 is CASSQTPVNYGYTF. In DNA, the CDR3 is TGTGCCAGCAGTCAGACACCGGTAAACTATGGCTACACCTTC.

J is TRBJ1-6 and V is TRBV27; TRBD1 matches 8 bases. CDR1 is MNHEY, CDR2 SMNVEV, per germline (reference sequence). The CDR3 totals 18 residues. V lost 3 bases, J lost 7 bases, and 14 bases stayed unmatched. In DNA, the CDR3 is TGTGCCAGCAGTTTTGGAAGACAGGGGATGCCGAGGAATTCACCCCTCCACTTT. This gives the protein CASSFGRQGMPRNSPLHF.

In its sample, this clone was seen once. The chain couples TRBV5-1 to TRBJ2-1, with D maybe TRBD1 (6 bases). This CDR3 region has 16 residues. The germline gives CDR1 SGHRS, CDR2 YFSETQ. Between the trimmed V and J ends, which lost 0 bases and 9 bases, there was a span of 19 bases. CDR3 in amino acids: CASSLDRGGTFSEQFF. The CDR3 nucleotides read TGCGCCAGCAGCTTGGATAGAGGGGGAACTTTTAGTGAGCAGTTCTTC.

The V gene is TRBV9, the J gene TRBJ1-6; D might be TRBD1 (5 bases). Trimming cost V 4 bases and J 7 bases, with 15 bases left between them. The CDR3 sequence is 15 residues long. Germline V gives CDR1 SGDLS, CDR2 YYNGEE. In nucleotides, the CDR3 is TGTGCCAGCAGCCCCGGAGGGGCCAGGAATTCACCCCTCCACTTT. Protein: CASSPGGARNSPLHF.

J is TRBJ1-2 and V is TRBV19, with TRBD1 as a possible D gene (5 bases). Looked up from germline, CDR1 is LNHDA and CDR2 is SQIVND (reference sequence). The CDR3 is made up of 14 amino acids. The V gene lost 5 bases and the J gene lost 3 bases, with 13 bases spanning the gap. CDR3 nucleotides: TGTGCCAGTAGTCCCACGGGGGGGGACTATGGCTACACCTTC. Translating gives CASSPTGGDYGYTF.

This chain joins TRBV27 and TRBJ2-7, with TRBD1 identical over 7 bases. With V trimmed by 6 bases and J by 0 bases, 5 bases remained unmatched. From germline, CDR1 is MNHEY and CDR2 SMNVEV (reference sequence). This CDR3 comprises 14 residues. The CDR3 sequence: CASRTGWPSYEQYF. The DNA for the CDR3 is TGTGCCAGCAGGACAGGGTGGCCCTCCTACGAGCAGTACTTC.

This chain connects TRBV18 to TRBJ1-2; D is uncertain. V was clipped by 3 bases and J by 4 bases, with 12 bases between them. This CDR3 spans 14 amino acids. Per germline, CDR1 KGHSH and CDR2 LQKENI. Here the CDR3 reads CASSPTREAYGYTF. CDR3 nucleotides: TGTGCCAGCTCACCGACGAGGGAAGCCTATGGCTACACCTTC.

The V gene is TRBV7-3, the J gene TRBJ2-1; 7 bases line up with TRBD2. The CDR3 consists of 15 residues. After removal of 4 bases from V and 10 bases from J, the junction contained 13 bases not matched to a gene. Germline V gene lookup returns CDR1 SGHTA and CDR2 FQGTGA. The CDR3 loop reads CASSWTGTTHGEQFF. DNA for the CDR3: TGTGCCAGCAGCTGGACCGGGACTACTCACGGGGAGCAGTTCTTC.

This chain uses TRBV7-9 with TRBJ1-1, with a possible D match to TRBD1 (6 bases). V lost 7 bases to trimming and J lost 8 bases, with 23 bases between them. The germline V gene has CDR1 SEHNR and CDR2 FQNEAQ (reference sequence). The CDR3 is 15 residues long. CDR3 amino acids: CASNPWGGGKPEAFF. The CDR3 DNA reads TGTGCCAGCAACCCGTGGGGAGGGGGGAAACCCGAAGCTTTCTTT.

The V and J genes are TRBV3-1 (or the pseudogene TRBV3-2) and TRBJ1-4, with 12 bases identical to TRBD1. The V gene end was trimmed by 3 bases and the J gene end by 8 bases; junction bases not matched to a gene: 7. CDR3 length: 16 amino acids. Germline V CDR1 and CDR2: LGHDT, YNNKEL (reference sequence). The CDR3 bases are TGTGCCAGCAGCCACCGAACCGGGACAGGGGGCGAAAAACTGTTTTTT. This sequence encodes CASSHRTGTGGEKLFF.

The rearrangement links TRBV5-1 to TRBJ2-3; 10 bases map to TRBD2. There are 18 residues in the CDR3. With 1 base clipped from V and 2 bases from J, the junction kept 10 bases outside the gene matches. The germline V gene encodes CDR1 SGHRS and CDR2 YFSETQ. This CDR3 is CASSLWVLAGENTDTQYF. In DNA form, the CDR3 reads TGCGCCAGCAGCTTGTGGGTGCTAGCGGGAGAGAACACAGATACGCAGTATTTT.

This clone was seen a single time. The J gene is TRBJ2-5, the V gene TRBV4-3; 9 bases are a match to TRBD2. The CDR3 loop spans 15 amino acids. Germline V gives CDR1 LGHNA, CDR2 YSLEER. V lost 1 base and J lost 4; bases outside the gene matches: 4. The CDR3 region is CASSQVWREGETQYF. The CDR3 nucleotides read TGCGCCAGCAGCCAAGTATGGCGGGAGGGAGAGACCCAGTACTTC.

CDR3 in DNA: TGCGCCAGCAGCCAAACAGGGAACTCCTACGAGCAGTACTTC. It yields the protein CASSQTGNSYEQYF. The chain links TRBV4-1 to TRBJ2-7, with D tentatively TRBD1 (6 bases). V was pared by 2 bases and J by 0 bases, with 8 bases between. Looked up from germline, CDR1 is MGHRA and CDR2 is YSYEKL. This CDR3 comprises 14 residues.

The chain joins TRBV7-2 to TRBJ1-5, with TRBD1 matching over 7 bases. J lost 9 bases, V lost 4 bases, and 0 bases had no gene match. Germline CDR1 reads SGHTA; CDR2 reads FQGNSA. CDR3 length: 11 amino acids. CDR3 bases: TGTGCCAGCAGCTCAGGGGGGCCCCAGCATTTT. This translates into CASSSGGPQHF.

The rearrangement joins TRBV29-1 to TRBJ2-5, with 8 bases lining up with TRBD2. This CDR3 is 12 amino acids long. The V gene end was trimmed by 5 bases and the J gene end by 3 bases; junction bases not matched to a gene: 2. Germline values: CDR1 SQVTM, CDR2 ANQGSEA. This CDR3 is CSVNSGEETQYF. Written as DNA, the CDR3 is TGCAGCGTTAATAGCGGGGAAGAGACCCAGTACTTC.

This clone has only one observation. The gene calls are TRBV6-5 and TRBJ2-7; TRBD2 aligns across 7 bases. Germline V CDR1 and CDR2: MNHEY, SVGAGI. The CDR3 totals 14 residues. After removal of 10 bases from V and 3 bases from J, the junction contained 12 bases not matched to a gene. This CDR3 reads CATGRGVDYYEQYF. The CDR3 nucleotides are TGTGCCACCGGCCGGGGGGTTGATTACTACGAGCAGTACTTC.

This clone was seen only once. This chain joins TRBV18 and TRBJ1-3; the match to TRBD1 covers 7 bases. With 4 bases clipped from V and 0 bases from J, the junction kept 6 bases outside the gene matches. The V gene's germline CDR1 is KGHSH and CDR2 LQKENI. This CDR3 has 16 amino acids. CDR3 loop: CASSLQGRGSGNTIYF. CDR3 bases: TGTGCCAGCTCACTACAGGGGAGAGGCTCTGGAAACACCATATATTTT.

This clone was detected only once. V is TRBV4-1 and J is TRBJ1-5; the match to TRBD1 covers 8 bases. The CDR3 length is 17 residues. Germline loops: CDR1 MGHRA, CDR2 YSYEKL. The V segment lost 0 bases and the J segment 6 bases; nucleotides outside the gene matches: 10. The CDR3: CASSQDGEGRGLQPQHF. CDR3 sequence (DNA): TGCGCCAGCAGCCAAGATGGGGAGGGCAGGGGGCTTCAGCCCCAGCATTTT.

V usage is TRBV5-1 and J usage is TRBJ1-2; D is possibly TRBD1 (6 bases). CDR1 is SGHRS and CDR2 is YFSETQ in the germline V gene. The V gene lost 4 bases and the J gene lost 1 base, with 14 bases spanning the gap. This CDR3 region has 15 residues. The CDR3 nucleotides are TGCGCCAGCAGCAGGAACAGGGAGGGTAACTATGGCTACACCTTC. It codes for CASSRNREGNYGYTF.

This chain connects TRBV10-3 to TRBJ2-7, with 7 bases aligning to TRBD1. Germline-derived CDR1 and CDR2 are ENHRY and SYGVKD. V gave up 4 bases and J gave up 5 bases; unmatched junction bases: 8. The CDR3 extends over 14 amino acids. CDR3 DNA: TGTGCCATCAGTGCCACAGGGGTATCGAACGAGCAGTACTTC. Translated: CAISATGVSNEQYF.

This clone was found a few times. The genes are TRBV6-5 and TRBJ1-1; D perhaps matches TRBD1 (6 bases). Trimming shortened V by 8 bases and J by 0 bases, and 19 bases separated the two germline ends. Germline assignment: CDR1 MNHEY and CDR2 SVGAGI. This CDR3 is built from 16 residues. For the CDR3, the DNA is TGTGCCAGCCGTTCACCTTTCACAGGGCTGAACACTGAAGCTTTCTTT. Its protein product is CASRSPFTGLNTEAFF.

The J gene is TRBJ2-1, the V gene TRBV11-3; D unresolved. The germline V gene encodes CDR1 SGHNT and CDR2 YENEEA. CDR3 length equals 16 residues. Trimming removed 3 bases at V and 0 bases at J, with 12 bases between. The CDR3 sequence: CASSFRGASSYNEQFF. The CDR3 bases are TGTGCCAGCAGCTTCCGTGGCGCTAGCTCCTACAATGAGCAGTTCTTC.

The rearrangement links TRBV4-3 to TRBJ1-2; D is uncertain. CDR3 size: 14 residues. Trimming took off 0 bases at V and 8 bases at J, with 13 bases between the two ends. Germline V gene sequence: CDR1 LGHNA, CDR2 YSLEER. In DNA form, the CDR3 reads TGCGCCAGCAGCCAAGAGGGCCGACCGGGGGGCTACACCTTC. As protein: CASSQEGRPGGYTF.

The V call is TRBV19, the J call TRBJ2-3; 13 nucleotides line up with TRBD2. The CDR3 length is 16 residues. V lost 7 bases and J lost 0; bases outside the gene matches: 4. Germline-derived CDR1 and CDR2 are LNHDA and SQIVND (reference sequence). CDR3 in amino acids: CASTLLAGGSTDTQYF. The CDR3 DNA reads TGTGCCAGTACCCTACTAGCGGGGGGGAGCACAGATACGCAGTATTTT.

The chain carries TRBV7-3 and TRBJ1-1; 8 bases map to TRBD1. CDR1 is SGHTA, CDR2 FQGTGA, per germline. The CDR3 totals 14 residues. Losses at the gene ends were 5 bases for V and 7 bases for J; bases not matched to a gene: 9. The DNA of the CDR3 is TGTGCCAGCAGCCCGACTCCGGGACAGGTTGAAGCTTTCTTT. Translating it yields CASSPTPGQVEAFF.